This T cell receptor beta chain was obtained from a study of blood T cells in healthy people across ages. At least 6 million PBMCs were isolated per sample. With 7 bases removed from V and 9 bases from J, the gap between germline ends came to 19 bases. The CDR3 consists of 15 residues. Findings and limits, study-wide: Nothing was known about donor CMV status, and this possibly confounded expanded clonotype changes. Higher naive T cell percentage went strongly together with higher TCR beta diversity. Per-million-T-cell TCR beta diversity fell roughly linearly with age.

Only a few counts were recorded for this clonotype. The antigen is not known. Using a J-beta primer mix together with a sample-barcoded 5' primer, a second PCR was run for roughly 6 to 11 cycles. TCRdb re-derived calls from the 5' RACE reads in MiXCR, one entry per CDR3 protein. The table includes more than 1,400,000 distinct CDR3 sequences, 42% detected once. Sequenced material: blood. The chain combines TRBV12-3 or TRBV12-4 with TRBJ1-6; D gene unclear. The clonotype originates from a woman aged 18-29 years in good health. The CDR3 coding sequence is TGTGCCAGCACCCCATTCGGTACTGGTATTTCACCCCTCCACTTT. Amino acids: CASTPFGTGISPLHF.